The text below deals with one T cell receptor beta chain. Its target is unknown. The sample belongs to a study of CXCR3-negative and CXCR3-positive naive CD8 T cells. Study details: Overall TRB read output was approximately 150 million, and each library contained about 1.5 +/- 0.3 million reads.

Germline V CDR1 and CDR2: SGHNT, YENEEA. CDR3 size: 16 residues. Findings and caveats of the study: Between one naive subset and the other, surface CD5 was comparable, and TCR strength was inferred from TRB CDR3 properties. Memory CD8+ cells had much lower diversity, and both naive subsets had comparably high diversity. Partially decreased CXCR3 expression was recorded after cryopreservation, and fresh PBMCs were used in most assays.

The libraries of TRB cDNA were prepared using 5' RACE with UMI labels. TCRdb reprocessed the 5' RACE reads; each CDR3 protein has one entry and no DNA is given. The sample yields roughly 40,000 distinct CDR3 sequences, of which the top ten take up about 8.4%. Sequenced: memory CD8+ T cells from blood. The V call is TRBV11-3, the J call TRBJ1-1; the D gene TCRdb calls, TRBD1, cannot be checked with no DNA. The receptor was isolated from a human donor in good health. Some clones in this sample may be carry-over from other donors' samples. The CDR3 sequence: CASSLGTGQGNTEAFF.